This T cell receptor (beta chain) was identified in a study of blood T cells in healthy people across ages. The study's findings and limits: Naive T cell percentage and TCR beta diversity correlated strongly. More naive CD4+ cells and higher diversity were found in long-lived than in aged donors.

As regards this clonotype: Its antigen is still unknown.

A second about 7 to 11 cycle PCR used barcoded and J-beta primers. MiXCR was run by TCRdb on the 5' RACE reads, yielding one entry per CDR3 protein. The repertoire has hundreds of thousands of distinct CDR3 sequences, approximately 29% of them found once; the top ten carry approximately 15%. The CDR3 has 15 residues. V gave up 12 bases and J gave up 9 bases; unmatched junction bases: 12. Germline loops: CDR1 KGHDR, CDR2 SFDVKD. Isolation per sample recovered at least 7 million PBMCs. J is TRBJ2-1 and V is TRBV24-1, with 14 positions matching TRBD2. Sequenced: blood. This sequence originates from a woman older than 75 in good health. CDR3 sequence (DNA): TGTGCCCTTCGACTAGCGGGAGGGATACTTGGTGAGCAGTTCTTC. Translated, it gives CALRLAGGILGEQFF.